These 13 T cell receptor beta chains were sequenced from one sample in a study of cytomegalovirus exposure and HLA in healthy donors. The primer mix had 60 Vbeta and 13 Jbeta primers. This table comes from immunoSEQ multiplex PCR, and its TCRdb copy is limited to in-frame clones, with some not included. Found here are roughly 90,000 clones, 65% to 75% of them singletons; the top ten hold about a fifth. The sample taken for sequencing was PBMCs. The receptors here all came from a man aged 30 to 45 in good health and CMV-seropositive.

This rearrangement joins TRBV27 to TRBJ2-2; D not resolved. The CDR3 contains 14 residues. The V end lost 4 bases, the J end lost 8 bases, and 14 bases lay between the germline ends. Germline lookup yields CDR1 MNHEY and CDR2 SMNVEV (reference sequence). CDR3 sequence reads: CASSYGRLGGELFF. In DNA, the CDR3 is TGTGCCAGCAGTTATGGCCGACTTGGAGGGGAGCTGTTTTTT.

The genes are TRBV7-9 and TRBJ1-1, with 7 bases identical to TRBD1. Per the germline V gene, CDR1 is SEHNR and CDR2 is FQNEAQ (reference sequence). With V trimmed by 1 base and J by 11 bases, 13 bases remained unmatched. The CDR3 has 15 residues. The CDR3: CASSLVTGAAAGAFF. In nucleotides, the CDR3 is TGTGCCAGCAGCTTAGTTACAGGGGCCGCCGCGGGGGCTTTCTTT.

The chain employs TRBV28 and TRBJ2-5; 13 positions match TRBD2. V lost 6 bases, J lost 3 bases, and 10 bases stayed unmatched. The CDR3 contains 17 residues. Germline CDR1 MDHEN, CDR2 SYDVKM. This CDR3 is CASSPITSGGAEETQYF. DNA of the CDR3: TGTGCCAGCAGCCCGATTACTAGCGGGGGGGCGGAAGAGACCCAGTACTTC. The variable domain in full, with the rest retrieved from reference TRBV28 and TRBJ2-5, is DVKVTQSSRYLVKRTGEKVFLECVQDMDHENMFWYRQDPGLGLRLIYFSYDVKMKEKGDIPEGYSVSREKKERFSLILESASTNQTSMYLCASSPITSGGAEETQYFGPGTRLLVL.

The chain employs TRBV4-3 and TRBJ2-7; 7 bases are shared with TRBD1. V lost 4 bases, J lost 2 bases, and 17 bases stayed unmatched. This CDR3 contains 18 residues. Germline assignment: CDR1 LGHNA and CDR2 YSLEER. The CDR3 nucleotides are TGCGCCAGCAGCCGATTTTATGTCGACAGGGTGGGCCCCTACGAGCAGTACTTC. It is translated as CASSRFYVDRVGPYEQYF.

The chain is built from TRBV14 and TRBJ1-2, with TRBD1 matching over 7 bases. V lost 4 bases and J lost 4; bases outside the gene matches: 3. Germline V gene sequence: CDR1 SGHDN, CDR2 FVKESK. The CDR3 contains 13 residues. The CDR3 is CASSLGQVYGYTF. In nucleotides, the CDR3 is TGTGCCAGCAGCCTAGGACAGGTCTATGGCTACACCTTC.

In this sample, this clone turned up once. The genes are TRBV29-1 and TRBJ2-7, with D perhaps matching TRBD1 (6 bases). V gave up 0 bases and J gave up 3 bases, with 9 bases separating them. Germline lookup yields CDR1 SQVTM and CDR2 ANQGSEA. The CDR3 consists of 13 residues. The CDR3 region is CSVEDQDSYEQYF. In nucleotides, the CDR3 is TGCAGCGTTGAAGATCAGGACAGCTACGAGCAGTACTTC.

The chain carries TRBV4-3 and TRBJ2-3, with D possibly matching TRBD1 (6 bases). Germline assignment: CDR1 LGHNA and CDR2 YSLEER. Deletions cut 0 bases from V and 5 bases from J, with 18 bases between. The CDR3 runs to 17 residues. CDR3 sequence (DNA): TGCGCCAGCAGCCAAGATGGGGCGGGCAGGGGAATAGATACGCAGTATTTT. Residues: CASSQDGAGRGIDTQYF.

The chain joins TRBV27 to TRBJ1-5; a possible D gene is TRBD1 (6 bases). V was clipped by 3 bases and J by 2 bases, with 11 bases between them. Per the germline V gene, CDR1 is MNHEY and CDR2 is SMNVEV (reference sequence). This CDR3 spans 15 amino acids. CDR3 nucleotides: TGTGCCAGCAGTTTTAAGGGGGAACGCAATCAGCCCCAGCATTTT. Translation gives CASSFKGERNQPQHF.

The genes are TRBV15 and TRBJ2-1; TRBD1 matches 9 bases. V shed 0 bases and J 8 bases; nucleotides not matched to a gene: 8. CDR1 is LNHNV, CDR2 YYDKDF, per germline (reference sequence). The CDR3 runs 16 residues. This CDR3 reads CATSRDAGTGTDEQFF. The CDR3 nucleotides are TGTGCCACCAGCAGAGACGCCGGGACAGGGACCGATGAGCAGTTCTTC.

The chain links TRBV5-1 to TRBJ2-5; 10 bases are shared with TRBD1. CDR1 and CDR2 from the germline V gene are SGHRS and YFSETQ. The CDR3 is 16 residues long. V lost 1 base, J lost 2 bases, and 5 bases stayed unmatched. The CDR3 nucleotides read TGCGCCAGCAGCTTGAGGACAGGGGGTCGTCAAGAGACCCAGTACTTC. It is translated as CASSLRTGGRQETQYF.

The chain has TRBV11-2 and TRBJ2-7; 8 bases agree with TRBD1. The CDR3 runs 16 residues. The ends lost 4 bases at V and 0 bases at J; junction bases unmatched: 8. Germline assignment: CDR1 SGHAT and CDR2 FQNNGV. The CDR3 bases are TGTGCCAGCAGCTCGCCCGGACAGGGCCCCTCCTACGAGCAGTACTTC. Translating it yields CASSSPGQGPSYEQYF.

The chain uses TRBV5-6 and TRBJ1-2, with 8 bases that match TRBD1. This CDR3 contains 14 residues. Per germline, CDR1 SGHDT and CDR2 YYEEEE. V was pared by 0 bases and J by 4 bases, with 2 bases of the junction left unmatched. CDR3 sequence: CASSLGTGGYGYTF. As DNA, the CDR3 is TGTGCCAGCAGCTTGGGAACAGGGGGCTATGGCTACACCTTC.

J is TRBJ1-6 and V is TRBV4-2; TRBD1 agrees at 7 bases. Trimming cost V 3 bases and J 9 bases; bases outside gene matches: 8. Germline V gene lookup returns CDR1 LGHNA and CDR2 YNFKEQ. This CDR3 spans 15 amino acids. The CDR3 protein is CASSQVRDSFSPLHF. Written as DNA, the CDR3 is TGTGCCAGCAGCCAGGTCCGGGACAGCTTTTCACCCCTCCACTTT.